Listed below are T cell receptor beta chains from one sample, sequenced in a study of response to subunit inactivated influenza vaccine. TCRdb fed the RT-PCR reads into MiXCR, producing one record per CDR3 protein. The repertoire includes about 650,000 distinct CDR3 sequences, approximately 14% of them detected once, and 11% sits in the top ten. The source material was PBMCs from blood, sampled 11 to 12 days after vaccination. These receptors were collected from a man in his forties or fifties who received an inactivated influenza vaccine. The CDR3 runs from the conserved cysteine through the conserved F or W. D genes are given only for firm matches. Clone size is given for some rows only: seen once, a few or many times, or a class if the clone is expanded.

many | TRBJ2-1 | TRBV20-1 | 17 | . | TGCAGTGCTAGAGATTTTTCCCAGCGAGTCTCCTACAATGAGCAGTTCTTC | CSARDFSQRVSYNEQFF
few | TRBJ2-1 | TRBV7-2 | 14 | . | TGTGCCAGCAGGGGACCGGGATTATACAATGAGCAGTTCTTC | CASRGPGLYNEQFF
. | TRBJ2-1 | TRBV30 | 8 | . | TGTGCCTGGGAACATGGGTTCTTC | CAWEHGFF
few | TRBJ1-2 | TRBV7-2 | 16 | . | TGTGCCAGCAGCTTAGTCTCAGGGACCGCTAACTATGGCTACACCTTC | CASSLVSGTANYGYTF
many | TRBJ2-3 | TRBV5-1 | 14 | . | TGCGCCAGCAGCCTAGAGGGCTACACAGATACGCAGTATTTT | CASSLEGYTDTQYF
few | TRBJ2-1 | TRBV12-3/TRBV12-4 | 14 | . | TGTGCCAGCAGTGTACACCGGGACTACAATGAGCAGTTCTTC | CASSVHRDYNEQFF
. | TRBJ2-4 | TRBV7-2 | 16 | TRBD2 | TGTGCCAGCAGCGAAAAACTAGCGGGGGGAAAAAACATTCAGTACTTC | CASSEKLAGGKNIQYF
few | TRBJ2-7 | TRBV6-1 | 12 | . | TGTGCCAGCAGTGAAGCGAGAGGTCAGCAGTACTTC | CASSEARGQQYF
. | TRBJ1-6 | TRBV3-1 | 14 | . | TGTGCCAGCAGCCAAGAGAACAGTTACTCACCCCTCCACTTT | CASSQENSYSPLHF
. | TRBJ1-1 | TRBV29-1 | 14 | TRBD1 | TGCAGCGTTGGAGTCGCTTCAGGGGGAACTGAAGCTTTCTTT | CSVGVASGGTEAFF
. | TRBJ2-1 | TRBV20-1 | 14 | . | TGCAGTGCTAGAGGCGGTGGCTCCTACAATGAGCAGTTCTTC | CSARGGGSYNEQFF
few | TRBJ2-2 | TRBV18 | 15 | . | TGTGCCAGCTCACCAGGTAGCCAGTACACCGGGGAGCTGTTTTTT | CASSPGSQYTGELFF
. | TRBJ2-1 | TRBV5-1 | 15 | TRBD1 | TGCGCCAGCAGCTTGGCCGCGCCAGGGGGCGATGAGCAGTCCTTC | CASSLAAPGGDEQSF
. | TRBJ1-4 | TRBV4-2 | 13 | . | TGTGCCAGCAGCCAAGCAGGGGAGGAAAAACTGTTTTTT | CASSQAGEEKLFF
few | TRBJ1-4 | TRBV6-1 | 15 | TRBD1 | TGTGCCAGCAGCCGAACAGGGGCCCCTAATGAAAAACTGTTTTTT | CASSRTGAPNEKLFF
. | TRBJ2-7 | TRBV7-8 | 17 | . | TGTGCCAGCAGCTTACAATACCGCGGTCCACGGGACTACGAGCAGTACTTC | CASSLQYRGPRDYEQYF
. | TRBJ2-1 | TRBV11-2 | 14 | . | TGTGCCAGCAGCTTAGGTGCGGAGGCTGGTGAGCAGTTCTTC | CASSLGAEAGEQFF
. | TRBJ2-7 | TRBV10-3 | 18 | TRBD2 | TGTGCCATCAGTGAGCCTCGTGGGGGCGGGGGGTCCTCGTACGAGCAGTACTTC | CAISEPRGGGGSSYEQYF
many | TRBJ2-2 | TRBV24-1 | 14 | . | TGTGCCACCAGTGACGTGGGAAGCACCGGGGAGCTGTTTTTT | CATSDVGSTGELFF
. | TRBJ2-7 | TRBV7-6 | 14 | TRBD2 | TGTGCCAGCAGCCCCTTCAGCGGGGCCTACGAGCAGTACTTC | CASSPFSGAYEQYF
many | TRBJ2-1 | TRBV29-1 | 17 | . | TGCAGCGTTGAAAAAGTGTGGGAGGCGAGCTCCTACAATGAGCAGTTCTTC | CSVEKVWEASSYNEQFF
. | TRBJ2-5 | TRBV11-2 | 14 | TRBD1 | TGTGCCAGCAGCTTAGAGGGACAGGGAAGGACCCAGTACTTC | CASSLEGQGRTQYF
few | TRBJ1-6 | TRBV20-1 | 14 | . | TGCAGTGCCAAAAGACAGTCCGGACATTCACCCCTCCACTTT | CSAKRQSGHSPLHF
. | TRBJ2-2 | TRBV18 | 13 | . | TGTGCCAGCTCACCAGGAGAGACAGGGGAGCTGTTTTTT | CASSPGETGELFF
many | TRBJ2-3 | TRBV29-1 | 15 | TRBD2 | TGCAGCGTTCCTATAGCGGGAGGGATGACAGATACGCAGTATTTT | CSVPIAGGMTDTQYF
. | TRBJ1-1 | TRBV6-2/TRBV6-3 | 16 | TRBD1 | TGTGCCAGCAGTTACTCGCAGGGGGCCCTGAACACTGAAGCTTTCTTT | CASSYSQGALNTEAFF
. | TRBJ2-1 | TRBV5-1 | 13 | . | TGCGCCAGCAGCTTGGAAGGGAAAAGTGAGCAGTTCTTC | CASSLEGKSEQFF
. | TRBJ1-2 | TRBV7-2 | 15 | . | TGTGCCAGCAGCTCTTTTCGGGCCTTTAACTATGGCTACACCTTC | CASSSFRAFNYGYTF
. | TRBJ1-2 | TRBV6-6 | 13 | . | TGTGCCAGCAGATCCGACAGGAATAAGGGCTACACCTTC | CASRSDRNKGYTF
few | TRBJ2-3 | TRBV24-1 | 14 | . | TGTGCCACCAGTGAGGAGAGGAGTACAGATACGCAGTATTTT | CATSEERSTDTQYF
. | TRBJ2-4 | TRBV7-9 | 17 | . | TGTGCCAGCAGCTTAAAACAACCTGGGTTAGTCAAAAACATTCAGTACTTC | CASSLKQPGLVKNIQYF
few | TRBJ2-7 | TRBV20-1 | 13 | TRBD1 | TGCAGGGGACAGGGGGCCGGGTTCTACGAGCAGTACTTC | CRGQGAGFYEQYF
few | TRBJ2-5 | TRBV7-2 | 14 | TRBD2 | TGTGCCAGCAGGACTAGCGGGGGTCGCGAGACCCAGTACTTC | CASRTSGGRETQYF
. | TRBJ2-3 | TRBV29-1 | 17 | TRBD2 | TGCAGCGTTGAGGGGGGTGATAGCGGGGGTAGCACAGATACGCAGTATTTT | CSVEGGDSGGSTDTQYF
. | TRBJ2-3 | TRBV7-6 | 18 | TRBD1 | TGTGCCAGCAGCTTAAGTCCCCTCCGGGACAGGGGGCCGTATACGCAGTATTTT | CASSLSPLRDRGPYTQYF
. | TRBJ2-5 | TRBV30 | 13 | . | TGTGCCTGGAGCCCTAGTGGGGGAGAGACCCAGTACTTC | CAWSPSGGETQYF
. | TRBJ2-1 | TRBV30 | 14 | . | TGTGCCTGGAGGCGCCGGCAGAACTACAATGAGCAGTTCTTC | CAWRRRQNYNEQFF
. | TRBJ2-6 | TRBV7-8 | 19 | . | TGTGCCAGCAGCTTAGTAGCAGGGCCTCTTAACTCTGGGGCCAACGTCCTGACTTTC | CASSLVAGPLNSGANVLTF
. | TRBJ2-7 | TRBV2 | 14 | . | TGTGCCAGCAGTGAAGCGGGCAGGGGTTGGGAGCAGTACTTC | CASSEAGRGWEQYF
. | TRBJ2-7 | TRBV9 | 15 | . | TGTGCCAGCAGCCCAGGGGACTCGAGCTCCTACGAGCAGTACTTC | CASSPGDSSSYEQYF
many | TRBJ2-1 | TRBV7-2 | 11 | . | TGTGCCAGCAGTTCCGACAATGAGCAGTTCTTC | CASSSDNEQFF
. | TRBJ1-2 | TRBV29-1 | 14 | . | TGCAGCGTTGATACGGGGGCAGCCAACTATGGCTACACCTTC | CSVDTGAANYGYTF
few | TRBJ2-3 | TRBV20-1 | 13 | . | TGCAGTGCTAGCGCCTCTAGCACAGATACGCAGTATTTT | CSASASSTDTQYF
few | TRBJ2-2 | TRBV6-5 | 15 | . | TGTGCCAGCAGTTACTCAGGGGGAGGCCACGGGGAGCTGTTTTTT | CASSYSGGGHGELFF
. | TRBJ2-1 | TRBV25-1 | 15 | . | TGTGCCAGCAGTGAATCGAGGGTAGGCCACAATGAGCAGTTCTTC | CASSESRVGHNEQFF
few | TRBJ2-3 | TRBV28 | 13 | TRBD1 | TGTGCCAGCAGGGACAGGGGAAAAGATACGCAGTATTTT | CASRDRGKDTQYF
. | TRBJ2-1 | TRBV4-3 | 18 | TRBD2 | TGCGCCAGCAGCCAAGTACCCCCGGGAGCGGGAGGGCCGGATGAGCAGTTCTTC | CASSQVPPGAGGPDEQFF
few | TRBJ1-3 | TRBV2 | 11 | . | TGTGCCAGCAGCTACCGAACTACCATATATTTT | CASSYRTTIYF
many | TRBJ2-1 | TRBV29-1 | 15 | TRBD1 | TGCAGCGTGGAATCTCGGACAGGTTCAACGGGTGAGCAGTTCTTC | CSVESRTGSTGEQFF
few | TRBJ2-1 | TRBV12-3/TRBV12-4 | 13 | . | TGTGCCAGCAGTTTAGAATGGGGAAATGAGCAGTTCTTC | CASSLEWGNEQFF
few | TRBJ2-7 | TRBV7-9 | 16 | . | TGTGCCAGCAGCTTAGGCGAGGCAGGAATGGACTACGAGCAGTACTTC | CASSLGEAGMDYEQYF